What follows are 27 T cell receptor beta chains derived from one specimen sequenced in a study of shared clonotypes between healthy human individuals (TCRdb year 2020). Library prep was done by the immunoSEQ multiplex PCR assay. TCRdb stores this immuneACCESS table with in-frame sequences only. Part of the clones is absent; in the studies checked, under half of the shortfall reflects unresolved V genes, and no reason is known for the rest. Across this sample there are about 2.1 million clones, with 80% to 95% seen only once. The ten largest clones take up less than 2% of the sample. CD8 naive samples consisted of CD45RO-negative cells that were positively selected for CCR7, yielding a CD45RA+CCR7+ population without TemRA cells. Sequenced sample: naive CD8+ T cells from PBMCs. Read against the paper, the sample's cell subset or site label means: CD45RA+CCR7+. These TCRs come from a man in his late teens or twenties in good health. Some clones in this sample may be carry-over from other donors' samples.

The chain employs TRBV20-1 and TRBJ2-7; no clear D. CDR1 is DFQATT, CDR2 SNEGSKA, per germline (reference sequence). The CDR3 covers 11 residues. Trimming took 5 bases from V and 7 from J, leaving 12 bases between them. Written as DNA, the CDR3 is TGCAGTGCTCCGGCGAGAAGGGAGCAGTACTTC. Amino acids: CSAPARREQYF.

The CDR3 sequence: CASSEWSHSTGANVLTF. The CDR3 DNA follows: TGTGCCAGCAGTGAATGGTCCCATAGTACTGGGGCCAACGTCCTGACTTTC. This chain joins TRBV6-1 and TRBJ2-6; D not certain. CDR1 and CDR2 (germline): MNHNS, SASEGT. The CDR3 covers 17 residues. V was clipped by 2 bases and J by 2 bases, with 13 bases between them.

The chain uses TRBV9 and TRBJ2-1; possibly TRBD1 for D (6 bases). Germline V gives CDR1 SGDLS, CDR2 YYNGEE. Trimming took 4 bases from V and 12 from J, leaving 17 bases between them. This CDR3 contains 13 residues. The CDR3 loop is CASSPPGQFGQFF. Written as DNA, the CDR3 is TGTGCCAGCAGCCCGCCAGGACAGTTTGGGCAGTTCTTC.

DNA of the CDR3: TGTGCCAGCAGCGGCGGGGGGGTCTATGGCTACACCTTC. Translated, it gives CASSGGGVYGYTF. This chain uses TRBV2 with TRBJ1-2, with a weak D call TRBD1 (5 bases). The CDR3 extends over 13 amino acids. Trimming left V 6 bases short and J 4 bases short, with 12 bases between. Germline loops: CDR1 SNHLY, CDR2 FYNNEI.

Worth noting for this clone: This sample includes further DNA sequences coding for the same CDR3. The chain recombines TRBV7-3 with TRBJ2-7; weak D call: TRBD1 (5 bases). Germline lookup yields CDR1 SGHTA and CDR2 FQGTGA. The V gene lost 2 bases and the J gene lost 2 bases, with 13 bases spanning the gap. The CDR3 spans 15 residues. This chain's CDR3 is CASSLGQGFAYEQYF. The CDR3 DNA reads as TGTGCCAGCAGCTTAGGGCAGGGTTTCGCCTACGAGCAGTACTTC.

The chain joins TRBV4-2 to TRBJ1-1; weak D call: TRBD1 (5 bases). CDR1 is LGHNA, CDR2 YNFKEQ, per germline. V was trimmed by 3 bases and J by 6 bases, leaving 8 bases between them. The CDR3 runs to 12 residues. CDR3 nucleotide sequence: TGTGCCAGCAGCCATACAGGTGCTGAAGCTTTCTTT. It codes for CASSHTGAEAFF.

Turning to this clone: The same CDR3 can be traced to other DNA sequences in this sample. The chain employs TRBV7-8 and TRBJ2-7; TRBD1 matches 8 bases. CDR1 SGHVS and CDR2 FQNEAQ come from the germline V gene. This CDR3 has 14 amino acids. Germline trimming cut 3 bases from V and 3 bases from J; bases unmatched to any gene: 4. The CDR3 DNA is TGTGCCAGCAGCTTGGTCGGGACAGGCTACGAGCAGTACTTC. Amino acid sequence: CASSLVGTGYEQYF. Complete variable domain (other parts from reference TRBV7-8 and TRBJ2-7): GAGVSQSPRYKVAKRGQDVALRCDPISGHVSLFWYQQALGQGPEFLTYFQNEAQLDKSGLPSDRFFAERPEGSVSTLKIQRTQQEDSAVYLCASSLVGTGYEQYFGPGTRLTVT.

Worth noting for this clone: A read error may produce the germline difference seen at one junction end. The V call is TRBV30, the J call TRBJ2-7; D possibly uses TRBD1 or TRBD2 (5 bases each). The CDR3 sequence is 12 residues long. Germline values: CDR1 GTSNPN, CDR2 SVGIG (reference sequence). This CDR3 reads CAWSPLRDVEDF. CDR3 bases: TGTGCCTGGAGTCCCCTCAGGGACGTAGAGGACTTC.

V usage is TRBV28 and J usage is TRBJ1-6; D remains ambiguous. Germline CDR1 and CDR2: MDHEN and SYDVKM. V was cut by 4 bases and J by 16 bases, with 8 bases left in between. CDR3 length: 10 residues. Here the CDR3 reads CASSSVMLHF. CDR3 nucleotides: TGTGCCAGCAGTTCGGTCATGCTCCACTTT.

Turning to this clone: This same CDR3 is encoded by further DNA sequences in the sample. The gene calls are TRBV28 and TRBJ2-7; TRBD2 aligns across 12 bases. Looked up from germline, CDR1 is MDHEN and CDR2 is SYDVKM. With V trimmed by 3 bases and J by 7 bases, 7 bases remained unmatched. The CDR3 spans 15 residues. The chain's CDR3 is CASSLLAGGPGEQYF. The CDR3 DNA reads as TGTGCCAGCAGTTTGCTAGCGGGAGGGCCCGGAGAGCAGTACTTC. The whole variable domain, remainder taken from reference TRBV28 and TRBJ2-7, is DVKVTQSSRYLVKRTGEKVFLECVQDMDHENMFWYRQDPGLGLRLIYFSYDVKMKEKGDIPEGYSVSREKKERFSLILESASTNQTSMYLCASSLLAGGPGEQYFGPGTRLTVT.

CDR3 DNA sequence: TGTGCCAGCAGCTCACTCGAGGGGGGTCTTTCCTACGAGCAGTACTTC. This encodes CASSSLEGGLSYEQYF. The chain links TRBV7-9 to TRBJ2-7, with D perhaps TRBD1 or TRBD2 (6 bases each). The V end lost 4 bases, the J end lost 1 base, and 17 bases lay between the germline ends. Germline V lookup: CDR1 SEHNR, CDR2 FQNEAQ (reference sequence). The CDR3 covers 16 residues.

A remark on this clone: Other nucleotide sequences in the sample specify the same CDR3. CDR3 amino acids: CASSLAPGETYEQYF. Here the CDR3 DNA reads TGTGCCAGCAGCTTAGCGCCAGGGGAGACCTACGAGCAGTACTTC. J is TRBJ2-7 and V is TRBV7-2; possibly TRBD1 for D (6 bases). Trimming removed 0 bases at V and 2 bases at J, with 11 bases between. Per the germline V gene, CDR1 is SGHTA and CDR2 is FQGNSA. The CDR3 runs 15 residues. Together with reference TRBV7-2 and TRBJ2-7, the CDR3 gives the full variable domain: GAGVSQSPSNKVTEKGKDVELRCDPISGHTALYWYRQSLGQGLEFLIYFQGNSAPDKSGLPSDRFSAERTGGSVSTLTIQRTQQEDSAVYLCASSLAPGETYEQYFGPGTRLTVT.

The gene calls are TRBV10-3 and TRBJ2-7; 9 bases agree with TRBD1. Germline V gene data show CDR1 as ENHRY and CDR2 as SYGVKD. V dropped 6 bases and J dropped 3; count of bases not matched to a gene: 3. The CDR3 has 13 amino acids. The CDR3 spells CAISPGQGYEQYF. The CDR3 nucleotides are TGTGCCATCAGCCCGGGACAGGGCTACGAGCAGTACTTC.

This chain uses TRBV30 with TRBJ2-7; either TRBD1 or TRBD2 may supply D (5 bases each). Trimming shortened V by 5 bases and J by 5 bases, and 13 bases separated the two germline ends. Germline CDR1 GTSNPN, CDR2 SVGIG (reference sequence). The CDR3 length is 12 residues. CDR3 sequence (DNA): TGTGCCTGGGACATCGGGACGGACGAGCAGTACTTC. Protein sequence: CAWDIGTDEQYF.

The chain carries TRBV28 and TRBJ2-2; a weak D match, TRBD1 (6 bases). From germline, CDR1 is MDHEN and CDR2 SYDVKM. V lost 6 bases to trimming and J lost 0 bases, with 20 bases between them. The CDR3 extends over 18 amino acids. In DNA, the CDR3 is TGTGCCAGCAGCAACCGACTGGGGGCCCGATCGAACACCGGGGAGCTGTTTTTT. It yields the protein CASSNRLGARSNTGELFF.

The chain's CDR3 is CASSWGASGRKFQETQYF. For the CDR3, the DNA is TGTGCCAGCAGTTGGGGGGCTAGCGGGAGGAAATTCCAAGAGACCCAGTACTTC. The chain has TRBV28 and TRBJ2-5; 11 bases match TRBD2. The CDR3 consists of 18 residues. The germline V gene encodes CDR1 MDHEN and CDR2 SYDVKM. Trimming removed 4 bases from V and 1 base from J; junction bases left unmatched: 11.

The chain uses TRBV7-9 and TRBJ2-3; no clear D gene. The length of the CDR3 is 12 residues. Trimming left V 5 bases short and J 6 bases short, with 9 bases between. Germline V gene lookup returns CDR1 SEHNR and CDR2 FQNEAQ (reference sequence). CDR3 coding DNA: TGTGCCAGCAGCCTAGGGTTCGATACGCAGTATTTT. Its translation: CASSLGFDTQYF.

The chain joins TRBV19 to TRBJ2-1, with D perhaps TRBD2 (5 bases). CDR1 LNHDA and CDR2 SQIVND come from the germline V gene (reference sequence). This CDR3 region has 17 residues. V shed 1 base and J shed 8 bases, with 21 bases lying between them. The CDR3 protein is CASSIVSYLTRGHEQFF. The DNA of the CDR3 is TGTGCCAGTAGTATAGTTTCTTATTTGACCAGAGGGCATGAGCAGTTCTTC.

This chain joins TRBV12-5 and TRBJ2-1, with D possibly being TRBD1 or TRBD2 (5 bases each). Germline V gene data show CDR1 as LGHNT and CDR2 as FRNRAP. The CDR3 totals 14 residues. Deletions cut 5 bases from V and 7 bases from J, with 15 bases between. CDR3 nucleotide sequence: TGTGCTAGTGGTCCGCCGGGACCCAGAAATGAGCAGTTCTTC. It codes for CASGPPGPRNEQFF.

Here the CDR3 DNA reads TGTGCCTGGACTTTTCTTGGGCAGGGGGACGGCACCGGGGAGCTGTTTTTT. Its protein product is CAWTFLGQGDGTGELFF. The chain recombines TRBV30 with TRBJ2-2; 7 bases align to TRBD1. This CDR3 spans 17 amino acids. Germline trimming cut 4 bases from V and 4 bases from J; bases unmatched to any gene: 15. Germline-derived CDR1 and CDR2 are GTSNPN and SVGIG (reference sequence).

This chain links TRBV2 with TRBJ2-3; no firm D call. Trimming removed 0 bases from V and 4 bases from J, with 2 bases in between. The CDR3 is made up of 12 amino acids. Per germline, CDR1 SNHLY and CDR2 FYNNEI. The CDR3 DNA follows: TGTGCCAGCAGTGAAGCAGCAGATACGCAGTATTTT. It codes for CASSEAADTQYF. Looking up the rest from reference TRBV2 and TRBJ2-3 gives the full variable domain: EPEVTQTPSHQVTQMGQEVILRCVPISNHLYFYWYRQILGQKVEFLVSFYNNEISEKSEIFDDQFSVERPDGSNFTLKIRSTKLEDSAMYFCASSEAADTQYFGPGTRLTVL.

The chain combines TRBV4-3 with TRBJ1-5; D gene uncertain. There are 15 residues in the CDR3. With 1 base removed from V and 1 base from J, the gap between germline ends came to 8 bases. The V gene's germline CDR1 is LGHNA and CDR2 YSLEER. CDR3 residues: CASSQVLGSNQPQHF. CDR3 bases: TGCGCCAGCAGCCAAGTACTAGGGAGCAATCAGCCCCAGCATTTT.

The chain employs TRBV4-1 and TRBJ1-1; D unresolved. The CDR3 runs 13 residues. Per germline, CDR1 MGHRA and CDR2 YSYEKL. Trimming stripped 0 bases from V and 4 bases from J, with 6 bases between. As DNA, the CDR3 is TGCGCCAGCAGCCAAGATTTTGGCACTGAAGCTTTCTTT. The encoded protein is CASSQDFGTEAFF.

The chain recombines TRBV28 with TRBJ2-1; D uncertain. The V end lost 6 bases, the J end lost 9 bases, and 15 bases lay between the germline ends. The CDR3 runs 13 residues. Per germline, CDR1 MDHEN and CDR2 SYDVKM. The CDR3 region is CASSPSQRTEQFF. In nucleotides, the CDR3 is TGTGCCAGCAGCCCTTCCCAGCGAACTGAGCAGTTCTTC.

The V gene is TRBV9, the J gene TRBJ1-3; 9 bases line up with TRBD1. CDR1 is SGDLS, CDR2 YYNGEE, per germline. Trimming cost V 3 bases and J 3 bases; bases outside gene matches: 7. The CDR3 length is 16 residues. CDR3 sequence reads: CASSARDRAGGNTIYF. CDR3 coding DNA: TGTGCCAGCAGCGCTAGGGACAGGGCAGGTGGAAACACCATATATTTT.

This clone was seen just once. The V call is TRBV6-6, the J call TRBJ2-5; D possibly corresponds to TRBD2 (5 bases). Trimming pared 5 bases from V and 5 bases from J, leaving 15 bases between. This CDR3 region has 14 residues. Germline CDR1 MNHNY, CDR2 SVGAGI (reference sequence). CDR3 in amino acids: CASSPLLGLETQYF. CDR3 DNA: TGTGCCAGCAGTCCGTTACTAGGACTGGAGACCCAGTACTTC.

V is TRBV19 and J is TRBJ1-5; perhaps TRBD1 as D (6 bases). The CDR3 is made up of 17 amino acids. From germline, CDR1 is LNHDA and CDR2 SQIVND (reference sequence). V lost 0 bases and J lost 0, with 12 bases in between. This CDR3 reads CASSIDRGGHSNQPQHF. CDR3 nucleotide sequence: TGTGCCAGTAGTATAGACAGGGGAGGACATAGCAATCAGCCCCAGCATTTT.